Given below is one T cell receptor beta chain in context. Its antigen is currently unknown. Germline V gene lookup returns CDR1 MGHRA and CDR2 YSYEKL. The CDR3 has 14 residues. The trim removed 4 bases at V and 7 bases at J, leaving 6 bases unmatched. Data came from immunoSEQ multiplex PCR; TCRdb stores just in-frame clones and leaves some out. The sample gives approximately 160,000 clones, about 89% of which show up once; 3% to 3.5% is in the top ten. These data belong to a study of cytomegalovirus exposure and HLA in healthy donors. General study findings and limits: TCR clusters originating in the first cohort tended to co-occur in the 120 validation repertoires, according to a later analysis.

The sequenced sample consisted of PBMCs. The receptor's source is a woman in her late teens or twenties in good health and CMV-seropositive. V is TRBV4-1 and J is TRBJ2-2; 7 bases are shared with TRBD2. The CDR3 sequence is CASSPYTGGGELFF. CDR3 nucleotide sequence: TGCGCCAGCAGCCCCTACACGGGAGGCGGGGAGCTGTTTTTT.